This T cell receptor beta chain was observed in a study of blood T cell repertoires in COVID-19. Study background: T cells, B-cell-depleted T cells, or PBMCs supplied cDNA or gDNA.

A single count supports this clone. As processed by the authors: Estimation of nucleated cell counts relied on the amplification of reference gene primers. Data came from immunoSEQ multiplex PCR; TCRdb stores just in-frame clones and leaves some out. Clone size and the V and J calls come from that table; the DNA yielded D and trimming. The table shows 150,000 or so clones, with 84% occurring only once. Input material: peripheral blood. This clonotype was sampled from a human donor in a cohort sampled during active COVID-19.

The CDR3 region is CASRPRQGPYEQYF. DNA for the CDR3: TGCGCCAGCAGACCCCGACAGGGCCCGTACGAGCAGTACTTC. V gene TRBV5-1 combines with J gene TRBJ2-7, with 7 nucleotides matching TRBD1. The CDR3 sequence is 14 residues long. Germline CDR1 reads SGHRS; CDR2 reads YFSETQ. The junction had 9 bases not matched to a gene; V was cut back by 5 bases and J by 4 bases. The full variable domain, in which reference TRBV5-1 and TRBJ2-7 provide the parts outside the CDR3, is KAGVTQTPRYLIKTRGQQVTLSCSPISGHRSVSWYQQTPGQGLQFLFEYFSETQRNKGNFPGRFSGRQFSNSRSEMNVSTLELGDSALYLCASRPRQGPYEQYFGPGTRLTVT.